A selection of T cell receptor beta chains follows, all from one sample in a study of T cell repertoires in ileal Crohn's disease. Data came from immunoSEQ multiplex PCR; TCRdb stores just in-frame clones and leaves some out. The sample comprises about 4,300 clones, around 73% of which are singletons, and roughly 12% rests with the top ten. Source material: ileal tissue. Every receptor here comes from an adult with Crohn's disease. Both conserved end residues are part of each CDR3. D genes are given only for firm matches. The size of a clone is reported for some rows only, either as once, few or many, or as a class for expanded clones.

D	V	size	J	CDR3	DNA
-	TRBV7-9	-	TRBJ2-7	CASRWGDQIHEQYF	TGTGCCAGCAGGTGGGGAGACCAAATCCACGAGCAGTACTTC
TRBD1	TRBV6-5	-	TRBJ2-5	CASSYPGQGETQYF	TGTGCCAGCAGTTACCCCGGACAGGGAGAGACCCAGTACTTC
TRBD2	TRBV10-2	few	TRBJ2-1	CASTTGWSGGDSYNEQFF	TGCGCCAGCACTACCGGTTGGAGCGGGGGGGACTCCTACAATGAGCAGTTCTTC
-	TRBV6-5	-	TRBJ1-5	CASSSWRQAGQPQHF	TGTGCCAGCAGTTCCTGGCGGCAGGCGGGACAGCCCCAGCATTTT
TRBD1	TRBV19	few	TRBJ1-6	CASSEGGRSPLHF	TGTGCCAGTAGTGAAGGGGGCCGGTCACCCCTCCACTTT
TRBD2	TRBV2	-	TRBJ2-1	CASSASGGPSSYNEQFF	TGTGCCAGCAGTGCAAGCGGGGGGCCAAGCTCCTACAATGAGCAGTTCTTC
TRBD2	TRBV30	-	TRBJ2-2	CAWSVGLAGPGELFF	TGTGCCTGGAGTGTCGGACTAGCGGGGCCCGGGGAGCTGTTTTTT
TRBD2	TRBV30	-	TRBJ2-3	CAWEGLGGTDTQYF	TGTGCCTGGGAGGGACTAGGAGGCACAGATACGCAGTATTTT
-	TRBV7-2	once	TRBJ2-1	CASSPGGRTFESRVF	TGTGCCAGCAGCCCCGGAGGGCGGACATTTGAATCGAGGGTCTTC
-	TRBV5-1	-	TRBJ2-2	CASSLVRTGELFF	TGCGCCAGCAGCTTGGTGAGGACCGGGGAGCTGTTTTTT
TRBD2	TRBV10-3	-	TRBJ2-7	CAISGEGEGYEQYF	TGTGCCATCAGTGGGGAGGGAGAAGGGTACGAGCAGTACTTC
TRBD2	TRBV10-1	-	TRBJ2-3	CASGTSGSTDTQYF	TGCGCCAGCGGGACTAGCGGAAGCACAGATACGCAGTATTTT
-	TRBV6-5	once	TRBJ2-2	CASSFTSGGPGSCFF	-
TRBD2	TRBV5-6	-	TRBJ2-2	CASSSVKRGDTGELFF	TGTGCCAGCAGCTCTGTGAAACGGGGGGACACCGGGGAGCTGTTTTTT
-	TRBV6-5	few	TRBJ1-1	CASLLKATVNTEAFF	TGTGCCAGTCTATTAAAGGCCACAGTGAACACTGAAGCTTTCTTT
TRBD1	TRBV30	-	TRBJ2-5	CAWVDRGRETQYF	TGTGCCTGGGTCGACAGGGGGCGGGAGACCCAGTACTTC
-	TRBV6-1	-	TRBJ1-1	CASSDPRGRTANTEAFF	TGTGCCAGCAGTGACCCCAGAGGTCGGACAGCAAACACTGAAGCTTTCTTT
-	TRBV2	-	TRBJ2-3	CASREGGAGTQYF	TGTGCCAGCAGAGAGGGGGGGGCCGGTACGCAGTATTTT
TRBD2	TRBV10-2	-	TRBJ2-5	CASGGTSGKETQYF	TGCGCCAGCGGCGGGACTAGCGGAAAAGAGACCCAGTACTTC
-	TRBV28	-	TRBJ2-2	CASSLYRFGLFF	TGTGCCAGCAGTTTATACAGGTTCGGGCTGTTTTTT
-	TRBV10-3	few	TRBJ1-6	CAISESAGMVSPLHF	TGTGCCATCAGTGAGTCGGCAGGGATGGTGTCCCCCCTCCACTTT
-	TRBV19	-	TRBJ2-3	CASSIRDTQYF	TGTGCCAGTAGTATTAGAGATACGCAGTATTTT
-	TRBV30	-	TRBJ1-5	CAWSTGSNQPQHF	TGTGCCTGGAGTACGGGGAGCAATCAGCCCCAGCATTTT
TRBD1	TRBV10-3	-	TRBJ2-3	CAISEGQGPDTQYF	TGTGCCATCAGTGAGGGACAGGGGCCAGATACGCAGTATTTT
TRBD1	TRBV28	-	TRBJ1-2	CASSLGPTGGGYTF	TGTGCCAGCAGTTTAGGACCGACAGGGGGAGGCTACACCTTC
TRBD2	TRBV4-2	once	TRBJ2-7	CASSQDRGRRGSYEQYF	TGTGCCAGCAGCCAAGATAGGGGAAGGCGGGGGAGCTACGAGCAGTACTTC
TRBD1	TRBV19	once	TRBJ1-2	CASSIRTGGDYGYTF	TGTGCCAGTAGTATACGGACAGGGGGGGACTATGGCTACACCTTC
-	TRBV7-9	once	TRBJ2-7	CASSLPGVNYEQYF	TGTGCCAGCAGCTTACCAGGGGTTAACTACGAGCAGTACTTC
TRBD1	TRBV6-1	-	TRBJ1-1	CAIASGQWNTEAFF	TGTGCCATCGCATCGGGACAGTGGAACACTGAAGCTTTCTTT
-	TRBV4-1	-	TRBJ2-7	CASRDGSHDEQYF	TGCGCCAGCAGAGACGGGTCGCACGACGAGCAGTACTTC
TRBD1	TRBV7-2	-	TRBJ2-7	CASRLGQGPYEQYF	TGTGCCAGCAGACTCGGACAGGGACCCTACGAGCAGTACTTC
TRBD2	TRBV19	once	TRBJ2-1	CASSPGGLAGMQNEQFF	TGTGCCAGTAGTCCGGGGGGACTAGCGGGGATGCAAAATGAGCAGTTCTTC
TRBD1	TRBV13	-	TRBJ1-1	CASRTSTTGGGTEAFF	TGTGCCAGCAGAACATCTACAACAGGGGGGGGGACTGAAGCTTTCTTT
TRBD1	TRBV6-1	-	TRBJ1-1	CASRPGQRGAEAFF	TGTGCCAGCAGGCCGGGACAGCGCGGGGCTGAAGCTTTCTTT
TRBD1	TRBV5-1	-	TRBJ2-3	CASSWGQHLTDTQYF	TGCGCCAGCAGCTGGGGACAGCACCTCACAGATACGCAGTATTTT
-	TRBV15	-	TRBJ2-2	CATRDTGTGELFF	TGTGCCACCAGAGATACCGGGACCGGGGAGCTGTTTTTT
-	TRBV6-5	-	TRBJ2-1	CASSPSTPYNEQFF	TGTGCCAGCAGTCCTAGTACTCCATACAATGAGCAGTTCTTC
-	TRBV5-1	-	TRBJ2-2	CASSPPGLFTGELFF	TGCGCCAGCAGCCCCCCGGGACTTTTTACCGGGGAGCTGTTTTTT
-	TRBV7-9	-	TRBJ1-1	CATSGLSNTEAFF	TGTGCCACTTCAGGGTTATCGAACACTGAAGCTTTCTTT
TRBD2	TRBV5-1	few	TRBJ2-7	CASSLGETSGAYEQYF	TGCGCCAGCAGCTTGGGGGAGACTAGCGGCGCCTACGAGCAGTACTTC
TRBD2	TRBV10-2	-	TRBJ2-3	CASSESGGATDTQYF	TGCGCCAGCAGTGAGAGCGGGGGGGCCACAGATACGCAGTATTTT
-	TRBV7-6	-	TRBJ2-6	CASGSDFGANVLTF	TGTGCCAGCGGCTCAGATTTTGGGGCCAACGTCCTGACTTTC
TRBD2	TRBV2	-	TRBJ2-7	CASRVAGLAYEQYF	TGTGCCAGCAGGGTAGCGGGTCTGGCCTACGAGCAGTACTTC
TRBD2	TRBV10-3	few	TRBJ2-3	CAISESWAGDSDTQYF	TGTGCCATCAGTGAGTCATGGGCGGGGGACTCAGATACGCAGTATTTT
-	TRBV15	-	TRBJ2-3	CATSRDSGGWGTDTQYF	TGTGCCACCAGCAGAGATTCCGGGGGATGGGGCACAGATACGCAGTATTTT
TRBD1	TRBV27	-	TRBJ1-4	CASRRDRGGEKLFF	TGTGCCAGCAGACGCGACAGGGGTGGTGAAAAACTGTTTTTT
TRBD1	TRBV6-1	-	TRBJ2-2	CASSVRQGSVGELFF	TGTGCCAGCAGTGTACGACAGGGGTCGGTCGGGGAGCTGTTTTTT
-	TRBV12-5	-	TRBJ2-3	CASGSTRTGVISDTQYF	TGTGCTAGTGGTTCGACTAGGACAGGAGTGATTTCAGATACGCAGTATTTT
TRBD1	TRBV6-5	-	TRBJ2-7	CASNAGTVQTYEQYF	TGTGCCAGCAATGCCGGGACAGTACAGACCTACGAGCAGTACTTC
-	TRBV2	-	TRBJ1-2	CASSEQGGIGYTF	TGTGCCAGCAGTGAACAAGGGGGTATTGGCTACACCTTC
-	TRBV29-1	-	TRBJ1-2	CSVGEAGYGYTF	TGCAGCGTGGGGGAGGCAGGATATGGCTACACCTTC
-	TRBV6-1	-	TRBJ2-7	CASSEGKGTSYEQYF	TGTGCCAGCAGTGAAGGAAAGGGGACATCCTACGAGCAGTACTTC
-	TRBV6-5	-	TRBJ2-7	CASSYRLQQYEQYF	TGTGCCAGCAGTTACCGCCTACAGCAGTACGAGCAGTACTTC
TRBD1	TRBV6-1	-	TRBJ2-5	CASSVQGRQRYQETQYF	TGTGCCAGCAGTGTACAGGGGCGCCAAAGGTACCAAGAGACCCAGTACTTC
-	TRBV2	-	TRBJ1-1	CASTSGGLTEAFF	TGTGCCAGCACCTCCGGTGGTCTGACTGAAGCTTTCTTT